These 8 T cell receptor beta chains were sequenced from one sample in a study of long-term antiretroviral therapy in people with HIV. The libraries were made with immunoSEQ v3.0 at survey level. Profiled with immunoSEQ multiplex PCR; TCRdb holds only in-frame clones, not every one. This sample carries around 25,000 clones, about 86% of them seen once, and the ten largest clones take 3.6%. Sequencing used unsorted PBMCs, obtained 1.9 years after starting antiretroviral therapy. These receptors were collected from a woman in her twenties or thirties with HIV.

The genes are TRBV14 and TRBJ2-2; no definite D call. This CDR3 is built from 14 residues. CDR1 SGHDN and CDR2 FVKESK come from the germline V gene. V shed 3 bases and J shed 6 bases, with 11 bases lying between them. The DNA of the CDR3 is TGTGCCAGCAGCCATATCCACCAGTCCGGGGAGCTGTTTTTT. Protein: CASSHIHQSGELFF.

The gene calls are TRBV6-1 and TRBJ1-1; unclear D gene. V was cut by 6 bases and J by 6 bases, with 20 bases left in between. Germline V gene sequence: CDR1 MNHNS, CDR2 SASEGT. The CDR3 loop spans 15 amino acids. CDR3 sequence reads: CASRDPGSPRSEAFF. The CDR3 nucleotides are TGTGCCAGCAGGGACCCCGGGAGTCCGAGATCTGAAGCTTTCTTT.

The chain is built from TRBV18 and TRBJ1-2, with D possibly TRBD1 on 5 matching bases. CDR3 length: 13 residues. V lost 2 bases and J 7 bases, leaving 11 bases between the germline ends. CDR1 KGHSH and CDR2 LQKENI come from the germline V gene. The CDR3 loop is CASSPTRAVGYTF. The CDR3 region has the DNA TGTGCCAGCTCACCAACCAGGGCAGTTGGCTACACCTTC.

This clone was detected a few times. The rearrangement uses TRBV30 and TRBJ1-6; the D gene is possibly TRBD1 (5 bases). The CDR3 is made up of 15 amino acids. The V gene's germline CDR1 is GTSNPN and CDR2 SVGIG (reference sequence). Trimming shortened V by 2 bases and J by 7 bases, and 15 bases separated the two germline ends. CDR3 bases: TGTGCCTGGAGTCAAATTGGGGGATACAATTCACCCCTCCACTTT. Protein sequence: CAWSQIGGYNSPLHF.

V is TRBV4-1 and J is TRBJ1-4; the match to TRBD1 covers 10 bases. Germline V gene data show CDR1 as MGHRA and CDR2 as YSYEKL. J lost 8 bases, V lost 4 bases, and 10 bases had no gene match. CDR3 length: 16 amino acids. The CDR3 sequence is CASSPQSGQGNEKLFF. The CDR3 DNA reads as TGCGCCAGCAGCCCACAATCGGGACAGGGGAACGAAAAACTGTTTTTT.

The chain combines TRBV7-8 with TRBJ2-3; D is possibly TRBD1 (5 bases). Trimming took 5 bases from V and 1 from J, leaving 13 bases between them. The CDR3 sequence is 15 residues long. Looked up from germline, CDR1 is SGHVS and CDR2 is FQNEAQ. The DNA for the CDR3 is TGTGCCAGCAGCGTGGAAGGGGCCGGCACAGATACGCAGTATTTT. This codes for CASSVEGAGTDTQYF.

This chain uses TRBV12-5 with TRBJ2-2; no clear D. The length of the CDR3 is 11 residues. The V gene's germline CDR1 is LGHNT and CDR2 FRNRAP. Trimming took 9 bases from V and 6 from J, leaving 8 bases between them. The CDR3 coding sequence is TGTGCTAGCGCGTTTGCCGGGGAGCTGTTTTTT. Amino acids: CASAFAGELFF. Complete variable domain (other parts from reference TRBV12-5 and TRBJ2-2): DARVTQTPRHKVTEMGQEVTMRCQPILGHNTVFWYRQTMMQGLELLAYFRNRAPLDDSGMPKDRFSAEMPDATLATLKIQPSEPRDSAVYFCASAFAGELFFGEGSRLTVL.

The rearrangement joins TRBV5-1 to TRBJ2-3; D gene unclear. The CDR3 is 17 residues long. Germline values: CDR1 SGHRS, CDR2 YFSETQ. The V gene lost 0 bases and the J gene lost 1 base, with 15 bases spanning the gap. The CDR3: CASSLAFSSPGTDTQYF. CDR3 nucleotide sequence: TGCGCCAGCAGCTTGGCTTTCTCCTCCCCTGGCACAGATACGCAGTATTTT.